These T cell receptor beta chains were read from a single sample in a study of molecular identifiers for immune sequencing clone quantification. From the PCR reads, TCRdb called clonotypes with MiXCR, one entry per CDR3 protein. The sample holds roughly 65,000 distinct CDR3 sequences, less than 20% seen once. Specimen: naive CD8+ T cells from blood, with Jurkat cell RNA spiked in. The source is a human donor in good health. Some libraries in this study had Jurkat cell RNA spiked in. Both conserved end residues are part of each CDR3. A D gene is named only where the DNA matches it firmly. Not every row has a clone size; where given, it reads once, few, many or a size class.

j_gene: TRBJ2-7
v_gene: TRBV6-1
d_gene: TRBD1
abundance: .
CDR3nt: TGTGCCAGCAGTGACCCTGGGACAGGGGGCAAATCCCCCTACGAGCAGTACTTC
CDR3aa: CASSDPGTGGKSPYEQYF

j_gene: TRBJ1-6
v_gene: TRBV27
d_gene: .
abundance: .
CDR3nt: TGTGCCAGCAGTTTATTAGGGGGGGATAATTCACCCCTCCACTTT
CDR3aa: CASSLLGGDNSPLHF

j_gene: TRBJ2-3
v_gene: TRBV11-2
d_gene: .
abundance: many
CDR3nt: TGTGCCAGCAGCCCAATAGATAGCGGAGATACGCAGTATTTT
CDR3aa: CASSPIDSGDTQYF

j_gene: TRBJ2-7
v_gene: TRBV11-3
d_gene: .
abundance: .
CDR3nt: TGTGCCAGCAGCTTAGTTTACGGCCACGAGCAGTACTTC
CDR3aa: CASSLVYGHEQYF

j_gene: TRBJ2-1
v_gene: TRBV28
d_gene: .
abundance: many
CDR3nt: TGTGCCAGCAGTTTATACCCCCCGGATGAGCAGTTCTTC
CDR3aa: CASSLYPPDEQFF

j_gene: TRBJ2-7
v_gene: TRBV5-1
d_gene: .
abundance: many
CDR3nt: TGCGCCAGCAGCTTGGAGGTGCAGGTGCCCTACGAGCAGTACTTC
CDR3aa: CASSLEVQVPYEQYF

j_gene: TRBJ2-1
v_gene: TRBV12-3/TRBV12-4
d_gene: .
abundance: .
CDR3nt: TGTGCCAGCAGCCACCTGGACTCCTACAATGAGCAGTTCTTC
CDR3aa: CASSHLDSYNEQFF

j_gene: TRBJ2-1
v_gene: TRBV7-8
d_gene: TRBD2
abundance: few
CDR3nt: TGTGCCAGCAGCGCCCCCAGCGGGAGCTACAATGAGCAGTTCTTC
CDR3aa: CASSAPSGSYNEQFF

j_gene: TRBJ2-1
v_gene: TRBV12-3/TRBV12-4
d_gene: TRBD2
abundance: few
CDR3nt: TGTGCCAGCAGTATAACTAGCGGCACAACTGAGCAGTTCTTC
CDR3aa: CASSITSGTTEQFF

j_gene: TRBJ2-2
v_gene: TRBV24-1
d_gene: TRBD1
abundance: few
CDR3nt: TGTGCCACCAGTGACTTCAGGGGGCAAGGCGGGGAGCTGTTTTTT
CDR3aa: CATSDFRGQGGELFF

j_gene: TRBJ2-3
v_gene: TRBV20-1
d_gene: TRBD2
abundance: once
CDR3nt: TGCAGTGCTAGAGTCTACCTAGAAAGCGGGAGGCCCTACGGGCAGGGAGATACGCAGTATTTT
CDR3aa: CSARVYLESGRPYGQGDTQYF

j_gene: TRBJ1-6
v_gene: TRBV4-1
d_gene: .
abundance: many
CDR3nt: TGCGCCAGCAGCCAATATCGTGGTGGAGAGAATTCACCCCTCCACTTT
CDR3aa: CASSQYRGGENSPLHF

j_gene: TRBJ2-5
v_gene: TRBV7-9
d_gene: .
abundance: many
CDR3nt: TGTGCCAGCAGCTTATCCGATGAAGAGACCCAGTACTTC
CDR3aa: CASSLSDEETQYF

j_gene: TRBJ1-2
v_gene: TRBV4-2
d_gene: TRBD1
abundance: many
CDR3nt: TGTGCCAGCAGCCAAACAGGGGTCGGCTACACCTTC
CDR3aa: CASSQTGVGYTF

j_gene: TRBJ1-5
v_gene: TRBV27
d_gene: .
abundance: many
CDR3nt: TGTGCCAGCAGTCCGGCATTAGGTCAGCCCCAGCATTTT
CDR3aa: CASSPALGQPQHF

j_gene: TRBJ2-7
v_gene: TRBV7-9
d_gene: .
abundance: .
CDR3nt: TGTGCCAGCAGCTCCTGGACAGTCTCCTACGAGCAGTACTTC
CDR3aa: CASSSWTVSYEQYF

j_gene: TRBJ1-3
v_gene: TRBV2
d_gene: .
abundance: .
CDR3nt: TGTGCCAGCACCCGAAGGGCGAACTCTGGAAACACCATATATTTT
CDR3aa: CASTRRANSGNTIYF

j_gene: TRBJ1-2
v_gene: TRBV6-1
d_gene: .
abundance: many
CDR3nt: TGTGCCAGCAGTGAATTCGGCACCACCTATGGCTACACCTTC
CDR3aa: CASSEFGTTYGYTF

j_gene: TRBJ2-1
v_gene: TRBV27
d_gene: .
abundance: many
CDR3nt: TGTGCCAGCAGTTATTACGGGAGCGCCTACAATGAGCAGTTCTTC
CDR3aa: CASSYYGSAYNEQFF

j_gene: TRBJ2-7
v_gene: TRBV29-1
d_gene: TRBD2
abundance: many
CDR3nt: TGCAGCGTAGAACTAGCGGCGAAACCCTACTACGAGCAGTACTTC
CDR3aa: CSVELAAKPYYEQYF

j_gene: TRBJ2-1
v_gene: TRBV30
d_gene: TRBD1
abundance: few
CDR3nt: TGTGCCTGGAGCCGGGACAGGGGGGCCCACAATGAGCAGTTCTTC
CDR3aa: CAWSRDRGAHNEQFF

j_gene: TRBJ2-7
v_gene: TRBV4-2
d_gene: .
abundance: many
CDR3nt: TGTGCCAGCAGCCAAGCTTTCGAGCAGTACTTC
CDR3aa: CASSQAFEQYF

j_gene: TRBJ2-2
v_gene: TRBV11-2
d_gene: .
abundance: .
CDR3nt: TGTGCCAGCAGCTTCCCGGCCTTCACGGGGGCCGGGGAGCTGTTTTTT
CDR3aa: CASSFPAFTGAGELFF

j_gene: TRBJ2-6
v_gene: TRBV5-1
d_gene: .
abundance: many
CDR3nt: TGCGCCAGCAGCTTTCAGGGGTCTGGGGCCAACGTCCTGACTTTC
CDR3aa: CASSFQGSGANVLTF

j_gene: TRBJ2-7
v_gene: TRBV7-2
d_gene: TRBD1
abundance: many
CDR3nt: TGTGCCAGCAGCTTACCGGGACAGGAAATCTCCTACGAGCAGTACTTC
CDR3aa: CASSLPGQEISYEQYF

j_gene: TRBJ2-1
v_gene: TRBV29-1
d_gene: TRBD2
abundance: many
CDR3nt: TGCAGCGTCGTAGGAGTTGGCGGGAGAGTCGATGAGCAGTTCTTC
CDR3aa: CSVVGVGGRVDEQFF

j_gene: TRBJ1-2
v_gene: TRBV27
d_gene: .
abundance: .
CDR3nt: TGTGCCAGCAGTCCCGGGACGGCGCGCTATGGCTACACCTTC
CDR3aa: CASSPGTARYGYTF

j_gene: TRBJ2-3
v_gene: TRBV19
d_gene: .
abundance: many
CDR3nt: TGTGCCAGTAGCGGGAGATGGGGTAGTAGCACAGATACGCAGTATTTT
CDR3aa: CASSGRWGSSTDTQYF

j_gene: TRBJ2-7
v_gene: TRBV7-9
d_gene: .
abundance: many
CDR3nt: TGTGCCAGCAGCTTAGGGACGCTACTCCCCTGGGAGCAGTACTTC
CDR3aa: CASSLGTLLPWEQYF

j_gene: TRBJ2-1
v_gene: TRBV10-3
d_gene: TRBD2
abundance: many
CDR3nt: TGTGCCATCAGTGAGTTTAGCGGGACCGTATACAATGAGCAGTTCTTC
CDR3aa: CAISEFSGTVYNEQFF

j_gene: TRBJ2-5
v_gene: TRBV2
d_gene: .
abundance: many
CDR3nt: TGTGCCAGCAGTGAGGGACAAGAGACCCAGTACTTC
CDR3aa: CASSEGQETQYF

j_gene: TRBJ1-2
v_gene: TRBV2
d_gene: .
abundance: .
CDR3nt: TGTGCCAGCATGTTTGGTGGGGGCTACACCTTC
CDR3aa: CASMFGGGYTF

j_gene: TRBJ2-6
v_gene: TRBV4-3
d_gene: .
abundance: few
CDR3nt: TGCGCCAGCAGCCAAGATCGACTCATTGCCTCTGGGGCCAACGTCCTGACTTTC
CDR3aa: CASSQDRLIASGANVLTF

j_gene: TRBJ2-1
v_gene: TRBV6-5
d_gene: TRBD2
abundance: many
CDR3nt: TGTGCCAGCAGTTACTTGCGGGAGGGCAACAATGAGCAGTTCTTC
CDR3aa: CASSYLREGNNEQFF

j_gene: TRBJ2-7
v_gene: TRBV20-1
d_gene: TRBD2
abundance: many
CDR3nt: TGCAGTGCTCCCCGGACTAGCGGGAGTAGAAACGAGCAGTACTTC
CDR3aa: CSAPRTSGSRNEQYF

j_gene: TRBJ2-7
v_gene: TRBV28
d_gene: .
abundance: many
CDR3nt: TGTGCCAGCAGTCGGGTCCTAGAGCAGTTCGAGCAGTACTTC
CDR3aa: CASSRVLEQFEQYF

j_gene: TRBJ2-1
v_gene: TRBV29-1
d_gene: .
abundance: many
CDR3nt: TGCAGCGTTGAAGAAGTGGGGGGACCTTACAATGAGCAGTTCTTC
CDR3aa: CSVEEVGGPYNEQFF